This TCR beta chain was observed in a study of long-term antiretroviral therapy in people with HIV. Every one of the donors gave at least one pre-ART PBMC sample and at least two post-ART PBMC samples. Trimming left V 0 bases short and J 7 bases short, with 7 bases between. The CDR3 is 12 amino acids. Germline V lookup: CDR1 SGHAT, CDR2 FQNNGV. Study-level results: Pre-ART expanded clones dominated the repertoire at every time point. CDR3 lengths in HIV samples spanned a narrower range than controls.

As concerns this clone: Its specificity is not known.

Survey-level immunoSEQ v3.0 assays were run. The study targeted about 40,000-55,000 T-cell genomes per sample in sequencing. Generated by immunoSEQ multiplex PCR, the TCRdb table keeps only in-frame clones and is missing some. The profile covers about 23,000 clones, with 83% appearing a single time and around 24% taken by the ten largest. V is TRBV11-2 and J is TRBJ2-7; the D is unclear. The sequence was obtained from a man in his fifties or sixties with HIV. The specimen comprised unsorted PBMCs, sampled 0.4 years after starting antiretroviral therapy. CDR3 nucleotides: TGTGCCAGCAGCTTAGAGATGGGGGAGCAGTACTTC. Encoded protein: CASSLEMGEQYF.